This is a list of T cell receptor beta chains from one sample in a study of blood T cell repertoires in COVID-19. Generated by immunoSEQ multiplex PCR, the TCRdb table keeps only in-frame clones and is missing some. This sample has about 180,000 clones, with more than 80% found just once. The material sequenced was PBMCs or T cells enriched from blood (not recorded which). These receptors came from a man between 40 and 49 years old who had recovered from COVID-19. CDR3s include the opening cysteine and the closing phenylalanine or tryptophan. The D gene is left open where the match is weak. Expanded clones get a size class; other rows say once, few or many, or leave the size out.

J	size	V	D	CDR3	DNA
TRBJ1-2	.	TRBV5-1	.	CASSLRTDYGYTF	TGCGCCAGCAGCTTGCGGACAGATTATGGCTACACCTTC
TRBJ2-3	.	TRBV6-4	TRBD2	CASSPLAGGLDTQYF	TGTGCCAGCAGTCCTTTAGCGGGAGGGCTGGATACGCAGTATTTT
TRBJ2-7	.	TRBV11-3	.	CASSIGQSEQYF	TGTGCCAGCAGCATAGGACAGTCCGAGCAGTACTTC
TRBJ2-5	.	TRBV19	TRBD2	CASSGSRGGETQYF	TGTGCCAGTAGCGGGTCCCGGGGGGGGGAGACCCAGTACTTC
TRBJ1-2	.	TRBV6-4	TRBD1	CASSDTDREPWGYTF	TGTGCCAGCAGTGACACGGACAGGGAGCCTTGGGGCTACACCTTC
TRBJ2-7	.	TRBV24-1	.	CATSDSLKGGLYEQYF	TGTGCCACCAGTGATTCACTCAAGGGAGGTCTCTACGAGCAGTACTTC
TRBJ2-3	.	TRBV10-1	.	CASKSRGSDTQYF	TGCGCCAGTAAATCTAGGGGGTCAGATACGCAGTATTTT
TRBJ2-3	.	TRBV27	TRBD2	CASSQSEAGPLRYTQYF	TGTGCCAGCAGTCAATCTGAAGCGGGACCTCTTCGTTATACGCAGTATTTT
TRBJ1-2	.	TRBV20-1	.	CSASGRAAGYTF	TGCAGTGCTAGTGGGAGGGCGGCTGGCTACACCTTC
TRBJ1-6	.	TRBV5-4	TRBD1	CASSLGGQHNSPLHF	TGTGCCAGCAGCTTGGGGGGACAGCACAATTCACCCCTCCACTTT
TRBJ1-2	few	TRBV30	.	CAWRFGYGYTF	TGTGCCTGGAGGTTCGGCTATGGCTACACCTTC
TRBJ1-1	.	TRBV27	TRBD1	CASSLQGQTNTEAFF	TGTGCCAGCAGTCTCCAGGGACAGACGAACACTGAAGCTTTCTTT
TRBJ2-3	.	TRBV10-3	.	CAISATTDTQYF	TGTGCCATCAGCGCGACAACAGATACGCAGTATTTT
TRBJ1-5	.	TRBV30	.	CAWSSGLQNQPQHF	TGTGCCTGGAGTTCGGGACTGCAAAATCAGCCCCAGCATTTT
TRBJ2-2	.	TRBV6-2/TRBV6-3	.	CASSFPQGLNTGELFF	TGTGCCAGCAGTTTCCCCCAGGGCCTGAACACCGGGGAGCTGTTTTTT
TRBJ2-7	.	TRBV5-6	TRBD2	CASSSRRGYGRYEQYF	TGTGCCAGCAGCTCCAGGCGGGGGTATGGGCGATACGAGCAGTACTTC
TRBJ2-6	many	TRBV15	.	CATSRDNIPSGANVLTF	TGTGCCACCAGCAGAGATAACATCCCCTCTGGGGCCAACGTCCTGACTTTC
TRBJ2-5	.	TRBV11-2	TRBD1	CASSLGTDLQETQYF	TGTGCCAGCTCACTCGGGACAGACCTACAAGAGACCCAGTACTTC
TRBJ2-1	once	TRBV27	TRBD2	CASSFLAGVSNEQFF	TGTGCCAGCAGTTTTTTAGCGGGAGTCTCCAATGAGCAGTTCTTC
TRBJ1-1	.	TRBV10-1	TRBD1	CASSEGTEGTEAFF	TGCGCCAGCAGTGAGGGGACAGAGGGCACTGAAGCTTTCTTT
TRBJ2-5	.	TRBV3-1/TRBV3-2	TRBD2	CASSPRTRQTQYF	TGTGCCAGCAGCCCCCGGACTAGACAGACCCAGTACTTC
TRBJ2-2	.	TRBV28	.	CASSPPTVANTGELFF	TGTGCCAGCAGTCCACCTACAGTCGCGAACACCGGGGAGCTGTTTTTT
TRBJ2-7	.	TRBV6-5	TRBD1	CASSRGGQGSYEQYF	TGTGCCAGCAGTAGGGGGGGACAGGGCTCCTACGAGCAGTACTTC
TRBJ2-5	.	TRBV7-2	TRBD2	CASSLVSGGRQETQYF	TGTGCCAGCAGCTTAGTTAGCGGGGGGCGCCAAGAGACCCAGTACTTC
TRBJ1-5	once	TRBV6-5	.	CASSYSADHQPQHF	TGTGCCAGCAGTTACTCGGCGGATCATCAGCCCCAGCATTTT